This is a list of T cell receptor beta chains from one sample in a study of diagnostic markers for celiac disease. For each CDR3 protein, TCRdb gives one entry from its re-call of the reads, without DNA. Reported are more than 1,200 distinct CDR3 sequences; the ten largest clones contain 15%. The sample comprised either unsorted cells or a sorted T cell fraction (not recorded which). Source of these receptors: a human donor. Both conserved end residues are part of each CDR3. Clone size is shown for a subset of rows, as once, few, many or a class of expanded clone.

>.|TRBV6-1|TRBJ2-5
CASSYGGKETQYF
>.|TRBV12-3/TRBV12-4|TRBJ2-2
CASSFAGHANTGELFF
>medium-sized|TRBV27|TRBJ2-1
CASSLLGNEQFF
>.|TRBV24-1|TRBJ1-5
CATSASGGQPQHF
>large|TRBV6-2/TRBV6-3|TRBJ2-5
CASSPLAGSQETQYF
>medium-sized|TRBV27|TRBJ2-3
CASSSRLGTDTQYF
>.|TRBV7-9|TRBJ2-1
CASSLGGLESNEQFF
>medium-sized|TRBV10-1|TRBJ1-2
CASSETVLQTDGYTF
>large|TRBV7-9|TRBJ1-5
CASRKGGRGNQPQHF
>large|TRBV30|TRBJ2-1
CAWSNSGGWNEQFF
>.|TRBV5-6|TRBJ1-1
CASSLFLRLRGISTEAFF
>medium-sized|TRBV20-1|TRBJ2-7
CSGQTGTSGAYEQYF
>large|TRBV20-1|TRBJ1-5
CSASSPYLNSNQPQHF
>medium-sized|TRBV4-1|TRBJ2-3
CASRQRKHSTDTQYF
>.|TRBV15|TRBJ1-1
CATSSIPPGPMNTEAFF
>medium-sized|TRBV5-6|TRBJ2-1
CASSLTGEQFF
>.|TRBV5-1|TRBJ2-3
CASSLAHPRDTQYF
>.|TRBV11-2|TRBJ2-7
CASSLASSYEQYF
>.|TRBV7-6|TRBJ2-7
CASSATGTGRYEQYF
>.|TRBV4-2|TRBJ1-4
CASSLRTDRNEKLFF
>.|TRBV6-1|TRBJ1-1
CASSEPSLANTEAFF
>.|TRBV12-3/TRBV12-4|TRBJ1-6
CASSSRSGANSPLHF
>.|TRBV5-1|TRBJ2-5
CASSLEGRETQYF
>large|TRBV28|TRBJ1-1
CASSGGGVQAFF
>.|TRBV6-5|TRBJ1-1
CASSYSSRWGAAEAFF
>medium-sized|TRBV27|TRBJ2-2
CASMVQGGELFF
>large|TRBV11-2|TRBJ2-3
CASSLLAGSTDTQYF
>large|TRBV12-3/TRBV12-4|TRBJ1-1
CASSLKRGNSEAFF
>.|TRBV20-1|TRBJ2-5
CSASDSLGTQYF
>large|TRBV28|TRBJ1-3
CASSQDRDPGNTIYF